The T cell receptor beta chain described here comes from a study of OX40 agonist ivuxolimab in advanced cancers. Germline lookup yields CDR1 MDHEN and CDR2 SYDVKM. V was clipped by 2 bases and J by 5 bases, with 6 bases between them. The length of the CDR3 is 12 residues. The data were produced by immunoSEQ multiplex PCR, yet TCRdb's version contains in-frame clones alone and is incomplete. This sample has approximately 160,000 clones, with approximately 94% found just once. Turning to this clone: Other nucleotide sequences from this sample produce the same CDR3.

The clonotype was recovered from an adult with an advanced solid tumor such as melanoma, head and neck, liver or kidney cancer. The chain links TRBV28 to TRBJ1-2; D gene unclear. Sequences were derived from CD4+ or CD8+ T cells sorted from blood, sampled in a trial of the OX40 agonist ivuxolimab. DNA of the CDR3: TGTGCCAGCAGTTTAGGAGGGTATGGCTACACCTTC. Amino acid sequence: CASSLGGYGYTF.